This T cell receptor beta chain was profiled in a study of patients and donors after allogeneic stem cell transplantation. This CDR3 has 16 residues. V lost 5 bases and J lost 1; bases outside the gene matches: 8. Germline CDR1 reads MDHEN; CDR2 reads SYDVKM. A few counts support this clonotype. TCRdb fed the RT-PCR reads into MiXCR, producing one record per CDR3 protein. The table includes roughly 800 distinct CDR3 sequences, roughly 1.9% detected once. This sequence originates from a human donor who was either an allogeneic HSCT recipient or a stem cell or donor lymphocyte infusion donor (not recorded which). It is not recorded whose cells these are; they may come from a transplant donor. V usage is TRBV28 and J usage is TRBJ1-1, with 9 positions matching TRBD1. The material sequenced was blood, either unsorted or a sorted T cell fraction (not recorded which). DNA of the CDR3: TGTGCCAGCAGTCTCCAAGGGACAGGGTGGAACACTGAAGCTTTCTTT. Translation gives CASSLQGTGWNTEAFF.